These 24 T cell receptor beta chains share one sample of origin, sequenced in a study of T cells in Graves' hyperthyroidism and ophthalmopathy. RNA transcripts served as the template for amplifying TCR beta CDR3 regions. HTBI primers drove first-round RT-PCR of the TCR CDR3. TCRdb reanalysed the multiplex PCR reads using MiXCR and keeps one entry per CDR3 protein. The sample yields 600,000 to 850,000 distinct CDR3 sequences, around 19% seen once. Sequenced sample: blood. These receptor sequences come from a woman aged 45-65 years with Graves' hyperthyroidism that later progressed to Graves' ophthalmopathy.

There are many counts of this clonotype. J is TRBJ2-7 and V is TRBV27; 12 bases line up with TRBD2. V gave up 2 bases and J gave up 3 bases; unmatched junction bases: 2. The CDR3 length is 15 residues. CDR1 and CDR2 (germline): MNHEY, SMNVEV (reference sequence). The CDR3: CASSLRLAGDYEQYF. CDR3 in DNA: TGTGCCAGCAGTTTAAGACTAGCGGGGGACTACGAGCAGTACTTC.

Only a few counts were recorded for this clonotype. This rearrangement joins TRBV19 to TRBJ2-4, with 9 bases that match TRBD2. V dropped 5 bases and J dropped 11; count of bases not matched to a gene: 19. There are 17 residues in the CDR3. Per the germline V gene, CDR1 is LNHDA and CDR2 is SQIVND (reference sequence). The CDR3 reads CASSAPRGVAGARLQYF. As DNA, the CDR3 is TGTGCCAGTAGTGCGCCTCGGGGAGTAGCGGGGGCCCGCCTTCAGTACTTC.

The chain employs TRBV11-2 and TRBJ2-5; 9 bases fit TRBD2. J was trimmed by 5 bases and V by 7 bases; bases with no gene match: 14. The CDR3 has 16 amino acids. The germline CDR1 and CDR2 sequences are SGHAT and FQNNGV. CDR3 coding DNA: TGTGCCAGCACCGGAGGGGAGCGGGGGGTGGAGGAGACCCAGTACTTC. Translation: CASTGGERGVEETQYF.

The chain is built from TRBV12-3 or TRBV12-4 and TRBJ1-2; D is unclear. The ends were cut back, 3 bases at V and 4 bases at J, with 12 bases in the middle. This CDR3 contains 14 residues. In DNA form, the CDR3 reads TGTGCCAGCAGTTTGAACACCTCTCCCTATGGCTACACCTTC. This translates into CASSLNTSPYGYTF.

Comments on this clonotype: At one end, the junction sequence differs from germline, possibly due to a read error. The chain is built from TRBV29-1 and TRBJ2-7; 10 bases align to TRBD2. The CDR3 is 13 residues long. CDR1 is SQVTM, CDR2 ANQGSEA, per germline. CDR3 bases: TGCGGCGTTGCCCTAGCGGGGGCCTACGAGCAGTACTTC. Translating gives CGVALAGAYEQYF.

The sample holds many counts of this clonotype. This chain uses TRBV2 with TRBJ1-1, with D perhaps matching TRBD1 (6 bases). The CDR3 extends over 14 amino acids. Germline-derived CDR1 and CDR2 are SNHLY and FYNNEI. V was trimmed by 4 bases and J by 4 bases, leaving 13 bases between them. The CDR3 DNA reads as TGTGCCAGCAGTGGAGTGAGGGGGACCACTGAAGCTTTCTTT. This translates into CASSGVRGTTEAFF.

This clonotype appeared a few times. The chain employs TRBV6-2 or TRBV6-3 and TRBJ2-1; 14 bases are a match to TRBD2. This CDR3 comprises 15 residues. The V segment lost 4 bases and the J segment 6 bases; nucleotides outside the gene matches: 2. Germline CDR1 reads MNHEY; CDR2 reads SVGEGT. In DNA, the CDR3 is TGTGCCAGCAGTTCTGGGACTAGCGGGAGCAATGAGCAGTTCTTC. Its protein is CASSSGTSGSNEQFF.

This clonotype was counted ten times or more. This chain connects TRBV2 to TRBJ1-6; a possible D gene is TRBD1 (6 bases). This CDR3 comprises 15 residues. The V and J ends lost 4 bases and 8 bases respectively, with 15 bases between them. CDR1 SNHLY and CDR2 FYNNEI come from the germline V gene. The CDR3 nucleotides read TGTGCCAGCAGTGTTGCAGGACAGAGGGATTCACCCCTCCACTTT. It is translated as CASSVAGQRDSPLHF. Full variable domain (rest looked up from reference TRBV2 and TRBJ1-6): EPEVTQTPSHQVTQMGQEVILRCVPISNHLYFYWYRQILGQKVEFLVSFYNNEISEKSEIFDDQFSVERPDGSNFTLKIRSTKLEDSAMYFCASSVAGQRDSPLHFGNGTRLTVT.

V usage is TRBV6-1 and J usage is TRBJ1-2, with D tentatively TRBD1 (6 bases). This CDR3 has 14 residues. Germline CDR1 reads MNHNS; CDR2 reads SASEGT. V lost 3 bases and J lost 4, with 12 bases in between. The CDR3 sequence is CASSEGASGYGYTF. CDR3 coding DNA: TGTGCCAGCAGTGAGGGGGCGAGTGGCTATGGCTACACCTTC.

This clonotype came up a few times. The chain combines TRBV6-1 with TRBJ1-2; D uncertain. The CDR3 loop spans 12 amino acids. CDR1 and CDR2 (germline): MNHNS, SASEGT. V lost 5 bases to trimming and J lost 3 bases, with 7 bases between them. In DNA, the CDR3 is TGTGCCAGCAGTCAGGCGGACTATGGCTACACCTTC. The encoded protein is CASSQADYGYTF.

This clonotype was observed many times. The chain carries TRBV7-9 and TRBJ1-5, with D perhaps TRBD1 (5 bases). Germline-derived CDR1 and CDR2 are SEHNR and FQNEAQ (reference sequence). The CDR3 totals 14 residues. Trimming took off 5 bases at V and 7 bases at J, with 15 bases between the two ends. CDR3 region: CASSPTGGEQPQHF. The CDR3 DNA reads TGTGCCAGCAGCCCCACGGGGGGGGAACAGCCCCAGCATTTT.

The chain couples TRBV7-9 to TRBJ2-5; no clear D gene. This CDR3 is built from 14 residues. Per the germline V gene, CDR1 is SEHNR and CDR2 is FQNEAQ (reference sequence). Trimming took 5 bases from V and 2 from J, leaving 12 bases between them. The CDR3 coding sequence is TGTGCCAGCAGCAGGCGGTCTAGTCAAGAGACCCAGTACTTC. This encodes CASSRRSSQETQYF. Combining the CDR3 with reference TRBV7-9 and TRBJ2-5 gives the whole variable domain DTGVSQNPRHKITKRGQNVTFRCDPISEHNRLYWYRQTLGQGPEFLTYFQNEAQLEKSRLLSDRFSAERPKGSFSTLEIQRTEQGDSAMYLCASSRRSSQETQYFGPGTRLLVL.

This clonotype was counted at least ten times. V usage is TRBV2 and J usage is TRBJ1-5; 9 bases align to TRBD1. The CDR3 is 15 amino acids. Germline CDR1 SNHLY, CDR2 FYNNEI. The V gene end was trimmed by 6 bases and the J gene end by 3 bases; junction bases not matched to a gene: 6. CDR3 DNA: TGTGCCAGCAGGGGGACAGGGAGCGCCAATCAGCCCCAGCATTTT. Amino acids: CASRGTGSANQPQHF.

This clonotype was counted ten times or more. The chain employs TRBV7-8 and TRBJ2-2, with D tentatively TRBD1 or TRBD2 (5 bases each). The CDR3 length is 15 residues. Between the trimmed V and J ends, which lost 5 bases and 4 bases, there was a span of 14 bases. Germline V gene lookup returns CDR1 SGHVS and CDR2 FQNEAQ. CDR3 sequence (DNA): TGTGCCAGCAGCCCACCGGGGACCGTCACCGGGGAGCTGTTTTTT. Translation gives CASSPPGTVTGELFF.

V usage is TRBV12-3 or TRBV12-4 and J usage is TRBJ1-3, with D uncertain. V shed 3 bases and J shed 0 bases, with 6 bases lying between them. This CDR3 region has 14 residues. In DNA form, the CDR3 reads TGTGCCAGCAGTTTTTTGAGCTCTGGAAACACCATATATTTT. Its translation: CASSFLSSGNTIYF.

The chain carries TRBV5-6 and TRBJ2-3; 10 positions agree with TRBD2. J lost 3 bases, V lost 4 bases, and 5 bases had no gene match. Germline V gives CDR1 SGHDT, CDR2 YYEEEE. This CDR3 is 15 amino acids long. The CDR3: CASSTLLAGTDTQYF. In DNA form, the CDR3 reads TGTGCCAGCAGCACTCTACTAGCGGGGACAGATACGCAGTATTTT.

The rearrangement links TRBV6-2 or TRBV6-3 to TRBJ2-1, with TRBD2 identical over 9 bases. The J segment lost 1 base and the V segment lost 6 bases, leaving 4 bases of the junction unmatched. This CDR3 is 15 amino acids long. Germline CDR1 is MNHEY and CDR2 is SVGEGT. This CDR3 is CASRETSGSYNEQFF. The CDR3 DNA sequence: TGTGCCAGCAGGGAGACTAGCGGATCCTACAATGAGCAGTTCTTC.

This chain connects TRBV7-9 to TRBJ2-3; TRBD1 aligns across 9 bases. The V and J ends lost 2 bases and 2 bases, in that order; junction bases with no gene match: 2. Looked up from germline, CDR1 is SEHNR and CDR2 is FQNEAQ (reference sequence). The CDR3 has 15 amino acids. The CDR3 loop is CASSLRQGDTDTQYF. CDR3 sequence (DNA): TGTGCCAGCAGCTTAAGACAGGGGGACACAGATACGCAGTATTTT.

In this sample, this clonotype turned up many times. The chain links TRBV3-1 to TRBJ1-5; tentatively, D is TRBD1 (6 bases). The CDR3 loop spans 15 amino acids. CDR1 LGHDT and CDR2 YNNKEL come from the germline V gene (reference sequence). V lost 0 bases to trimming and J lost 6 bases, with 12 bases between them. The CDR3 nucleotides read TGTGCCAGCAGCCAAGAATTGGGGGCTGGTCAGCCCCAGCATTTT. Translated, it gives CASSQELGAGQPQHF.

This clonotype was recorded a few times. The gene calls are TRBV27 and TRBJ2-1, with D perhaps matching TRBD1 (5 bases). CDR3 length equals 15 residues. Between the trimmed V and J ends, which lost 3 bases and 3 bases, there was a span of 12 bases. The germline V gene has CDR1 MNHEY and CDR2 SMNVEV (reference sequence). The CDR3 bases are TGTGCCAGCAGTTTTGGCGCAGGGCTCTACAATGAGCAGTTCTTC. Encoded protein: CASSFGAGLYNEQFF.

This sequence joins TRBV7-3 and TRBJ2-1; weak D call: TRBD1 (5 bases). Trimming cost V 5 bases and J 0 bases, with 14 bases left between them. The CDR3 runs 16 residues. CDR1 is SGHTA, CDR2 FQGTGA, per germline. DNA for the CDR3: TGTGCCAGCAGCCTAATAGGGGAAAGCTCCTACAATGAGCAGTTCTTC. Translated, it gives CASSLIGESSYNEQFF.

In its sample, this clonotype was seen many times. The rearrangement uses TRBV18 and TRBJ2-4, with a tentative D call TRBD1 (5 bases). V lost 0 bases to trimming and J lost 7 bases, with 10 bases between them. Germline CDR1 is KGHSH and CDR2 is LQKENI. The CDR3 loop spans 14 amino acids. This CDR3 is CASSPPAGRNIQYF. In nucleotides, the CDR3 is TGTGCCAGCTCACCACCGGCAGGGCGTAACATTCAGTACTTC.

The chain couples TRBV29-1 to TRBJ2-7; 7 bases align to TRBD1. The CDR3 is 13 residues long. Germline CDR1 SQVTM, CDR2 ANQGSEA. Trimming took 4 bases from V and 1 from J; bases not matched to a gene: 4. Here the CDR3 DNA reads TGCAGCGTTGGAACGACAGGGTCCTACGAGCAGTACTTC. Protein product: CSVGTTGSYEQYF.

There are a few counts of this clonotype. The rearrangement links TRBV5-4 to TRBJ1-2; 9 bases map to TRBD1. Unmatched junction bases numbered 15, after V lost 5 bases and J lost 7 bases. Germline V CDR1 and CDR2: SGHNT, YYREEE (reference sequence). This CDR3 contains 16 residues. CDR3 protein: CASSLPTTGQGRGYTF. The CDR3 DNA reads TGTGCCAGCAGTTTACCTACCACGGGACAGGGACGTGGCTACACCTTC.